The 28 T cell receptor beta chains reported below all come from one sample, sequenced in a study of cytotoxic CD8 clonotypes in ibrutinib-treated CLL. TCRdb's copy holds only in-frame clones and misses some; the assay was immunoSEQ multiplex PCR. The sample lists about 68,000 clones; more than 70% were seen once. The sample in question was PBMCs, obtained at disease progression, from a patient treated with ibrutinib. The receptors stem from a human donor with chronic lymphocytic leukemia.

The chain joins TRBV6-1 to TRBJ2-3; no reliable D call. V gave up 3 bases and J gave up 0 bases, with 22 bases separating them. This CDR3 comprises 19 residues. Per the germline V gene, CDR1 is MNHNS and CDR2 is SASEGT. The CDR3 is CASSDSEFWLSSSTDTQYF. The CDR3 nucleotides read TGTGCCAGCAGTGATAGTGAATTCTGGTTGTCCTCTAGCACAGATACGCAGTATTTT.

This clone has just a few counts. The V gene is TRBV7-9, the J gene TRBJ2-1; a weak D match, TRBD1 (7 bases). The CDR3 is 17 residues long. V lost 5 bases, J lost 1 base, and 18 bases lay in between. Germline-derived CDR1 and CDR2 are SEHNR and FQNEAQ (reference sequence). The DNA of the CDR3 is TGTGCCAGCAGCCCCCGACAGGGAGGTTATTCCTACAATGAGCAGTTCTTC. Residues: CASSPRQGGYSYNEQFF.

The chain joins TRBV30 to TRBJ2-1; D is unclear. Per germline, CDR1 GTSNPN and CDR2 SVGIG (reference sequence). The CDR3 totals 15 residues. The ends were cut back, 2 bases at V and 5 bases at J, with 16 bases in the middle. The CDR3 reads CAWSPPWARNNEQFF. Written as DNA, the CDR3 is TGTGCCTGGAGTCCTCCCTGGGCCAGAAACAATGAGCAGTTCTTC.

The chain uses TRBV12-5 and TRBJ2-5; D unclear. Germline V CDR1 and CDR2: LGHNT, FRNRAP. The CDR3 sequence is 13 residues long. Trimming left V 1 base short and J 1 base short, with 4 bases between. As DNA, the CDR3 is TGTGCTAGTGGTTTGGGGGGCCAAGAGACCCAGTACTTC. Encoded protein: CASGLGGQETQYF.

The gene calls are TRBV5-1 and TRBJ1-1; possible D gene TRBD1, 5 bases. CDR1 and CDR2 (germline): SGHRS, YFSETQ. V was trimmed by 2 bases and J by 7 bases, leaving 12 bases between them. The CDR3 spans 13 residues. The CDR3 DNA reads TGCGCCAGCAGCTTCAGGGAGCCCCTTGAAGCTTTCTTT. Its protein is CASSFREPLEAFF.

The V gene is TRBV9, the J gene TRBJ2-3, with unresolved D. The CDR3 is 16 amino acids. In germline, CDR1 is SGDLS, CDR2 YYNGEE. With 0 bases removed from V and 1 base from J, the gap between germline ends came to 12 bases. The CDR3 bases are TGTGCCAGCAGCGTAGCGAGGCGGATCCGCACAGATACGCAGTATTTT. Translating it yields CASSVARRIRTDTQYF.

The J gene is TRBJ2-5, the V gene TRBV6-5, with TRBD1 identical over 7 bases. The CDR3 consists of 15 residues. From germline, CDR1 is MNHEY and CDR2 SVGAGI. V lost 0 bases to trimming and J lost 5 bases; unmatched junction nucleotides: 6. The CDR3 sequence: CASSYSYRGRETQYF. The CDR3 region has the DNA TGTGCCAGCAGTTACTCCTACAGGGGCAGGGAGACCCAGTACTTC.

This clone has just a few counts. The V and J genes are TRBV19 and TRBJ1-2; perhaps TRBD1 as D (6 bases). Germline assignment: CDR1 LNHDA and CDR2 SQIVND (reference sequence). The CDR3 consists of 16 residues. V was shortened by 3 bases and J by 3 bases, with 17 bases between the two germline ends. The CDR3 reads CASSINTDRIHYGYTF. The CDR3 region has the DNA TGTGCCAGTAGTATTAACACCGACAGGATCCACTATGGCTACACCTTC. The whole variable domain, filled in from reference TRBV19 and TRBJ1-2, reads DGGITQSPKYLFRKEGQNVTLSCEQNLNHDAMYWYRQDPGQGLRLIYYSQIVNDFQKGDIAEGYSVSREKKESFPLTVTSAQKNPTAFYLCASSINTDRIHYGYTFGSGTRLTVV.

The chain employs TRBV28 and TRBJ1-3; D is unclear. The V and J ends lost 3 bases and 0 bases respectively, with 9 bases between them. Germline CDR1 and CDR2: MDHEN and SYDVKM. The CDR3 spans 15 residues. CDR3 DNA sequence: TGTGCCAGCAGTTTCGGCTTCTACTCTGGAAACACCATATATTTT. This sequence encodes CASSFGFYSGNTIYF.

CDR3 sequence reads: CASSFSLGEAFYEQYF. DNA of the CDR3: TGTGCCAGCAGTTTTAGCTTAGGGGAGGCTTTCTACGAGCAGTACTTC. The rearrangement joins TRBV27 to TRBJ2-7, with a tentative D call TRBD2 (6 bases). V was cut by 3 bases and J by 3 bases, with 18 bases left in between. The CDR3 spans 16 residues. Germline loops: CDR1 MNHEY, CDR2 SMNVEV (reference sequence).

Only a few counts were recorded for this clone. In DNA form, the CDR3 reads TGCAGCGTTGAAGTGAACACTGAAGCTTTCTTT. Translated: CSVEVNTEAFF. This chain joins TRBV29-1 and TRBJ1-1; unclear D gene. Germline assignment: CDR1 SQVTM and CDR2 ANQGSEA. The CDR3 contains 11 residues. V lost 1 base to trimming and J lost 0 bases, with 0 bases between them.

This chain links TRBV18 with TRBJ2-5, with 10 bases that match TRBD1. The CDR3 has 16 amino acids. V gave up 8 bases and J gave up 0 bases; unmatched junction bases: 9. Germline loops: CDR1 KGHSH, CDR2 LQKENI. In nucleotides, the CDR3 is TGTGCCAGCGGGGACAGGGGTGGAACCTACCAAGAGACCCAGTACTTC. This sequence encodes CASGDRGGTYQETQYF.

This sequence joins TRBV5-1 and TRBJ2-1; 9 bases align to TRBD2. Germline CDR1 is SGHRS and CDR2 is YFSETQ. The length of the CDR3 is 16 residues. With 3 bases clipped from V and 6 bases from J, the junction kept 10 bases outside the gene matches. As DNA, the CDR3 is TGCGCCAGCAGCTCCAAACGGGCGGGGGGGCCCAATGAGCAGTTCTTC. Protein: CASSSKRAGGPNEQFF.

The rearrangement uses TRBV5-1 and TRBJ1-4, with D maybe TRBD1 (5 bases). Germline V lookup: CDR1 SGHRS, CDR2 YFSETQ. The CDR3 extends over 14 amino acids. Trimming removed 2 bases at V and 5 bases at J, with 10 bases between. CDR3 DNA: TGCGCCAGCAGCTTCGGGACGGGGAATGAAAAACTGTTTTTT. The encoded protein is CASSFGTGNEKLFF.

This clone was recorded only once. The identical CDR3 is also encoded by other nucleotide sequences in the sample. This chain connects TRBV6-5 to TRBJ1-3, with D unresolved. Trimming removed 3 bases at V and 1 base at J, with 7 bases between. Per germline, CDR1 MNHEY and CDR2 SVGAGI. CDR3 length: 14 amino acids. DNA of the CDR3: TGTGCCAGCAGTTATGGCTTTTCTGGAAACACCATATATTTT. It specifies CASSYGFSGNTIYF.

The rearrangement links TRBV7-9 to TRBJ1-2; 10 positions match TRBD1. CDR1 SEHNR and CDR2 FQNEAQ come from the germline V gene (reference sequence). This CDR3 is built from 14 residues. V shed 3 bases and J 2 bases; nucleotides not matched to a gene: 0. Here the CDR3 DNA reads TGTGCCAGCAGCTTGGGACAGGGGAACTATGGCTACACCTTC. Translated, it gives CASSLGQGNYGYTF.

The CDR3 region has the DNA TGTGCCAGCTCACCTAACCGAGGGGGGAACACTGAAGCTTTCTTT. Its translation is CASSPNRGGNTEAFF. The gene calls are TRBV18 and TRBJ1-1; TRBD1 might be the D (6 bases). The CDR3 sequence is 15 residues long. Trimming shortened V by 3 bases and J by 1 base, and 12 bases separated the two germline ends. The germline CDR1 and CDR2 sequences are KGHSH and LQKENI.

The chain carries TRBV2 and TRBJ2-7; no definite D call. V gave up 8 bases and J gave up 2 bases, with 13 bases separating them. Germline V lookup: CDR1 SNHLY, CDR2 FYNNEI. The CDR3 sequence is 13 residues long. CDR3 DNA sequence: TGTGCCAGCGGGGTAGACCAAGCCTACGAGCAGTACTTC. It yields the protein CASGVDQAYEQYF.

V usage is TRBV5-5 and J usage is TRBJ1-6, with D possibly being TRBD1 (5 bases). Per the germline V gene, CDR1 is SGHKS and CDR2 is YYEKEE (reference sequence). The CDR3 runs 15 residues. V lost 0 bases to trimming and J lost 10 bases, with 14 bases between them. CDR3 nucleotide sequence: TGTGCCAGCAGCTTGGCGGCAGGGTTTTCCTCACCCCTCCACTTT. Translation: CASSLAAGFSSPLHF.

The chain is built from TRBV5-4 and TRBJ1-6; weak D call: TRBD1 (5 bases). This CDR3 contains 14 residues. CDR1 and CDR2 from the germline V gene are SGHNT and YYREEE (reference sequence). With 0 bases removed from V and 8 bases from J, the gap between germline ends came to 9 bases. This CDR3 is CASSLGRGDSPLHF. CDR3 sequence (DNA): TGTGCCAGCAGCTTGGGACGGGGGGATTCACCCCTCCACTTT. The complete variable domain, with remaining parts taken from reference TRBV5-4 and TRBJ1-6, reads ETGVTQSPTHLIKTRGQQVTLRCSSQSGHNTVSWYQQALGQGPQFIFQYYREEENGRGNFPPRFSGLQFPNYSSELNVNALELDDSALYLCASSLGRGDSPLHFGNGTRLTVT.

This chain uses TRBV27 with TRBJ1-4; 7 nucleotides agree with TRBD1. V was clipped by 4 bases and J by 3 bases; unmatched bases: 8. This CDR3 region has 16 residues. The V gene's germline CDR1 is MNHEY and CDR2 SMNVEV (reference sequence). The CDR3 sequence is CASSYRGSGANEKLFF. The CDR3 coding sequence is TGTGCCAGCAGTTACAGGGGCTCCGGGGCTAATGAAAAACTGTTTTTT.

The chain combines TRBV30 with TRBJ2-3; the D call may be TRBD1 or TRBD2 (5 bases each). Germline-derived CDR1 and CDR2 are GTSNPN and SVGIG (reference sequence). V was pared by 8 bases and J by 0 bases, with 12 bases between. The CDR3 has 13 amino acids. The CDR3 sequence is CAGSGTSTDTQYF. The DNA of the CDR3 is TGTGCCGGCTCTGGGACGAGCACAGATACGCAGTATTTT. Using reference TRBV30 and TRBJ2-3 for the parts outside the CDR3, the full variable domain is SQTIHQWPATLVQPVGSPLSLECTVEGTSNPNLYWYRQAAGRGLQLLFYSVGIGQISSEVPQNLSASRPQDRQFILSSKKLLLSDSGFYLCAGSGTSTDTQYFGPGTRLTVL.

The chain has TRBV27 and TRBJ2-1; 7 nucleotides align to TRBD1. The trim removed 3 bases at V and 4 bases at J, leaving 3 bases unmatched. From germline, CDR1 is MNHEY and CDR2 SMNVEV (reference sequence). The CDR3 loop spans 14 amino acids. The CDR3 DNA follows: TGTGCCAGCAGTTTCGACAGGGCTTACAATGAGCAGTTCTTC. Translation: CASSFDRAYNEQFF.

This chain connects TRBV30 to TRBJ2-7; TRBD2 agrees at 8 bases. J lost 6 bases, V lost 4 bases, and 14 bases had no gene match. Germline CDR1 GTSNPN, CDR2 SVGIG (reference sequence). CDR3 size: 15 residues. CDR3: CAWNRGGLRHSEQYF. In DNA, the CDR3 is TGTGCCTGGAATCGGGGGGGACTAAGGCATTCCGAGCAGTACTTC.

In its sample, this clone was seen a few times. The chain employs TRBV29-1 and TRBJ1-1, with a tentative D call TRBD1 (5 bases). V was cut by 6 bases and J by 8 bases, with 10 bases left in between. The CDR3 spans 10 residues. Germline V CDR1 and CDR2: SQVTM, ANQGSEA. Here the CDR3 reads CSVVPGEAFF. CDR3 bases: TGCAGCGTAGTCCCAGGGGAAGCTTTCTTT.

The chain links TRBV11-3 to TRBJ2-7; D unclear. V lost 6 bases, J lost 7 bases, and 16 bases lay in between. Germline V gene lookup returns CDR1 SGHNT and CDR2 YENEEA. CDR3 length equals 13 residues. The chain's CDR3 is CASSFKGPLEQYF. The CDR3 region has the DNA TGTGCCAGCAGTTTTAAAGGCCCGCTTGAGCAGTACTTC.

V gene TRBV5-1 combines with J gene TRBJ2-5; D is possibly TRBD1 or TRBD2 (5 bases each). The length of the CDR3 is 16 residues. V lost 5 bases, J lost 4 bases, and 21 bases lay in between. Germline V gene lookup returns CDR1 SGHRS and CDR2 YFSETQ. The chain's CDR3 is CASSRGWQGPSETQYF. The DNA for the CDR3 is TGCGCCAGCAGTCGAGGGTGGCAGGGACCCTCAGAGACCCAGTACTTC. Using reference TRBV5-1 and TRBJ2-5 for the parts outside the CDR3, the full variable domain is KAGVTQTPRYLIKTRGQQVTLSCSPISGHRSVSWYQQTPGQGLQFLFEYFSETQRNKGNFPGRFSGRQFSNSRSEMNVSTLELGDSALYLCASSRGWQGPSETQYFGPGTRLLVL.

V is TRBV10-2 and J is TRBJ2-5, with D tentatively TRBD1 (6 bases). The length of the CDR3 is 13 residues. Germline V gene lookup returns CDR1 WSHSY and CDR2 SAAADI. V lost 2 bases and J lost 6, with 10 bases in between. Here the CDR3 reads CASSEGRGQTQYF. The CDR3 nucleotides read TGCGCCAGCAGTGAGGGCAGGGGACAGACCCAGTACTTC.